This T cell receptor beta chain was captured by sequencing in a study of cytomegalovirus exposure and HLA in healthy donors. Whole-study results and caveats: Later on, a genetic analysis was performed. It linked a missense variant in DCLRE1C with V- and J-gene trimming of TCR beta.

It was with 60 Vbeta and 13 Jbeta primers that the PCR ran. TCRdb keeps only in-frame clones here, not all; method: immunoSEQ multiplex PCR. The table has some 110,000 clones, roughly 74% seen once. This clone showed up just once. Its antigen is currently unknown. The germline gives CDR1 MNHNS, CDR2 SASEGT. With V trimmed by 2 bases and J by 3 bases, 5 bases remained unmatched. The CDR3 covers 16 residues. The TCR comes from a woman between 45 and 65 years old in good health and CMV-seropositive. This chain uses TRBV6-1 with TRBJ2-3, with 10 bases fitting TRBD1. The sequenced sample consisted of PBMCs. The CDR3: CASSEFGQGETDTQYF. CDR3 in DNA: TGTGCCAGCAGTGAATTCGGACAGGGGGAAACAGATACGCAGTATTTT.